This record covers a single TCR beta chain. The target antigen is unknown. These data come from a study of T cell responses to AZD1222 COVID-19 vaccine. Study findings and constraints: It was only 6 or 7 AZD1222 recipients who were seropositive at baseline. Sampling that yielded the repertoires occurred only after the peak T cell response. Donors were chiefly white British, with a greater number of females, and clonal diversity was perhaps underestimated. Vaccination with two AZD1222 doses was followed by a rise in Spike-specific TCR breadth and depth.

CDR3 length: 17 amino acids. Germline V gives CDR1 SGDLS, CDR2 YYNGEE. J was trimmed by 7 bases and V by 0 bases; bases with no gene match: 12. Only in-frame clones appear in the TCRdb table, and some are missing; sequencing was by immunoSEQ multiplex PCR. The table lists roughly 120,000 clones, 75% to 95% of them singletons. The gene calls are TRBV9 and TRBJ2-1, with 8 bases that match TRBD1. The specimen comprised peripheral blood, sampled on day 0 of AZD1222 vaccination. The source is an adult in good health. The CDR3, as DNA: TGTGCCAGCAGCGTAGAGGGTTCAGGACAGGGTGGGAATGAGCAGTTCTTC. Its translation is CASSVEGSGQGGNEQFF.